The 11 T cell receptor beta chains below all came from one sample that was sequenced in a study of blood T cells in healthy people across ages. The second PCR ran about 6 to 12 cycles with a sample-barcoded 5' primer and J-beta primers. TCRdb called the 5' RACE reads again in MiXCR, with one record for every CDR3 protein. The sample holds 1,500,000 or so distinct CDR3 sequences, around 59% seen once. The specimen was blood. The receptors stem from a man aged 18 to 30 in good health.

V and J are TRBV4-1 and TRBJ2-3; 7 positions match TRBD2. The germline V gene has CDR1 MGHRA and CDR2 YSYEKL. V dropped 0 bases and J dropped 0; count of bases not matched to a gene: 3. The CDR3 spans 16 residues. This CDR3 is CASSQDGGGSTDTQYF. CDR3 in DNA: TGCGCCAGCAGCCAAGATGGGGGGGGAAGCACAGATACGCAGTATTTT.

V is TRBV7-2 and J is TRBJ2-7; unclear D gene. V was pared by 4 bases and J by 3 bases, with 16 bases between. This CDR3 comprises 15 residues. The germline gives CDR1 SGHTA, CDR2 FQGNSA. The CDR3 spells CASSSEAGSFYEQYF. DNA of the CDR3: TGTGCCAGCAGCTCCGAGGCAGGATCCTTCTACGAGCAGTACTTC.

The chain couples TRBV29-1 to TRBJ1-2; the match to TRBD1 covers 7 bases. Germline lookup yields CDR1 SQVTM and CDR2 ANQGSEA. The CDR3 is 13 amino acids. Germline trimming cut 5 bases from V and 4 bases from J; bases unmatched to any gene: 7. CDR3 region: CSVQQRDSYGYTF. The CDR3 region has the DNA TGCAGCGTTCAACAGCGGGACAGCTATGGCTACACCTTC. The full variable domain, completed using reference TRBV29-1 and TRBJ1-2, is SAVISQKPSRDICQRGTSLTIQCQVDSQVTMMFWYRQQPGQSLTLIATANQGSEATYESGFVIDKFPISRPNLTFSTLTVSNMSPEDSSIYLCSVQQRDSYGYTFGSGTRLTVV.

Written as DNA, the CDR3 is TGTGCCAGCAGCCAAGGGGCAAGCGAGGGTACAGATACGCAGTATTTT. Amino acid sequence: CASSQGASEGTDTQYF. V usage is TRBV3-1 and J usage is TRBJ2-3; maybe TRBD2 (5 bases). The V end lost 1 base, the J end lost 3 bases, and 14 bases lay between the germline ends. The CDR3 has 16 amino acids. Germline assignment: CDR1 LGHDT and CDR2 YNNKEL (reference sequence).

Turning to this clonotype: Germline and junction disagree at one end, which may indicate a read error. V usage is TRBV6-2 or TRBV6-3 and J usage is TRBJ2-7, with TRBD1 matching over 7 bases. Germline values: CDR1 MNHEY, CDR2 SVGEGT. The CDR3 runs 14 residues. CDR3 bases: TGTGCCGGCAGTTCTCCCGGGACAGACTACGAGCAGTACTTC. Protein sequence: CAGSSPGTDYEQYF.

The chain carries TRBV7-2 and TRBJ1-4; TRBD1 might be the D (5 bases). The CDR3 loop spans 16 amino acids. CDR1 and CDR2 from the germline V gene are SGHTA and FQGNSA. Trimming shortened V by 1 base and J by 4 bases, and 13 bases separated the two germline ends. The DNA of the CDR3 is TGTGCCAGCAGCTTAGTATTTGGGACGGGTAATGAAAAACTGTTTTTT. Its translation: CASSLVFGTGNEKLFF.

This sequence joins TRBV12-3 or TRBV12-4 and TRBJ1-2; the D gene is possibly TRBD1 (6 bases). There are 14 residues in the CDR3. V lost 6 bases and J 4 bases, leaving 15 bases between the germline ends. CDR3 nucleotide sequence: TGTGCCAGCAGCACGACGGACAGTCCCTATGGCTACACCTTC. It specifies CASSTTDSPYGYTF.

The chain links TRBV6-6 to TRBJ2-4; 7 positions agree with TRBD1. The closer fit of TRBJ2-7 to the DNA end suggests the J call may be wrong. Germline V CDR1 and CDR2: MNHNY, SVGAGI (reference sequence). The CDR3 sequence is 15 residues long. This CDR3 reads CASSLRTGTAYEQYF. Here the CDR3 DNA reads TGTGCCAGCAGTCTTAGAACCGGGACAGCCTACGAGCAGTACTTC.

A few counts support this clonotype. The CDR3 protein is CASGDRPSTDTQYF. The CDR3 DNA sequence: TGTGCCAGCGGGGACAGACCTAGCACAGATACGCAGTATTTT. The chain is built from TRBV6-2 or TRBV6-3 and TRBJ2-3; 7 bases are a match to TRBD1. The J segment lost 0 bases and the V segment lost 8 bases, leaving 5 bases of the junction unmatched. From germline, CDR1 is MNHEY and CDR2 SVGEGT. The CDR3 is made up of 14 amino acids.

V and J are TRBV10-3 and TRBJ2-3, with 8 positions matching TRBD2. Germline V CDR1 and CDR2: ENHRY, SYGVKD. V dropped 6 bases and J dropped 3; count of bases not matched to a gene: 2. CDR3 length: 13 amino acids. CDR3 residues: CAIRTSETDTQYF. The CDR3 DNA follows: TGTGCCATCAGGACTAGCGAAACAGATACGCAGTATTTT.

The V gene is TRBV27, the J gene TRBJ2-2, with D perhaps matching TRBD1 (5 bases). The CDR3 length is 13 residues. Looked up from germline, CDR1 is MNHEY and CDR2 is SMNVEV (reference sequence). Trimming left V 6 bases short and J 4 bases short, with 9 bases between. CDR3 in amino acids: CASRNTGTGELFF. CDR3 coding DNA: TGTGCCAGCAGAAATACAGGCACCGGGGAGCTGTTTTTT.